The source of this T cell receptor beta chain is a study of T cell clonality in common variable immunodeficiency. Study-level findings and limits: Reportedly, TCR beta sequences from common variable immunodeficiency showed fewer deletions and N-nucleotide insertions.

The CDR3 totals 14 residues. CDR1 is LNHDA and CDR2 is SQIVND in the germline V gene (reference sequence). With 3 bases removed from V and 7 bases from J, the gap between germline ends came to 13 bases. This clone appeared many times. What it recognizes is unknown. From the germline J gene comes the end of the CDR3, since the read stops 3 residues before it. Some clones are missing from TCRdb's copy, which holds only in-frame ones; the method was immunoSEQ multiplex PCR. The sample presents about 21,000 clones, none singletons. The TCR sequence derives from a human donor with common variable immunodeficiency. Sequencing was done on a sample of peripheral blood mononuclear cells. V and J are TRBV19 and TRBJ1-5; D possibly corresponds to TRBD1 (5 bases). CDR3 region: CASSISGWGQPQHF. CDR3 DNA, as far as it was read: TGTGCCAGTAGTATCAGCGGGTGGGGCCAGCCC. Variable domain in full (rest from reference TRBV19 and TRBJ1-5): DGGITQSPKYLFRKEGQNVTLSCEQNLNHDAMYWYRQDPGQGLRLIYYSQIVNDFQKGDIAEGYSVSREKKESFPLTVTSAQKNPTAFYLCASSISGWGQPQHFGDGTRLSIL.